Below, one T cell receptor beta chain is given with its context. This sample is drawn from a study of blood T cell repertoires in COVID-19. Study at large: Both acute and convalescent COVID-19 samples were obtained from the United States, Italy and Spain.

Seattle's cohort entered during active infection and was followed longitudinally. CDR3 length equals 13 residues. Trimming took 7 bases from V and 4 from J, leaving 11 bases between them. Germline V gene lookup returns CDR1 SGHAT and CDR2 FQNNGV. Methods used by the authors: Counts of nucleated cells, estimated from reference gene primer amplification, were obtained. Libraries were prepared by immunoSEQ multiplex PCR; TCRdb keeps only in-frame clonotypes and omits some of them. V and J calls and clone size are given by that table; D and trimming were obtained from the DNA. Among about 310,000 clones listed, under 90% were seen once.

The J gene is TRBJ2-1, the V gene TRBV11-2; a possible D gene is TRBD1 (6 bases). The sequenced material came from peripheral blood. This clonotype was obtained from a woman in her 30s with COVID-19, enrolled during active disease. The CDR3 DNA sequence: TGTGCCAGCAAACAGGGCTTTTACAATGAGCAGTTCTTC. This sequence encodes CASKQGFYNEQFF. Full variable domain (remainder filled in from reference TRBV11-2 and TRBJ2-1): EAGVAQSPRYKIIEKRQSVAFWCNPISGHATLYWYQQILGQGPKLLIQFQNNGVVDDSQLPKDRFSAERLKGVDSTLKIQPAKLEDSAVYLCASKQGFYNEQFFGPGTRLTVL.